Shown below are 18 T cell receptor beta chains from a single sample sequenced in a study of CD8+ T cells in alopecia areata. RNA extraction was followed by reverse transcription into cDNA, which acted as the sequencing template. The method was immunoSEQ multiplex PCR; TCRdb's version includes in-frame clones alone and lacks a portion of them. The data contain 180,000 or so clones, 50% to 75% of them seen just once; the ten biggest clones take up about a sixth. The treatment here: oral pan-JAK inhibitor, 5-10 mg twice daily. Sequencing used CD4+ T cells sorted from blood, obtained at approximately week 56, from a patient treated with tofacitinib. The receptors shown here come from a human donor with alopecia areata.

V is TRBV5-1 and J is TRBJ1-4, with a tentative D call TRBD1 (5 bases). CDR1 and CDR2 (germline): SGHRS, YFSETQ. The CDR3 runs 15 residues. V was shortened by 5 bases and J by 0 bases, with 11 bases between the two germline ends. In DNA, the CDR3 is TGCGCCAGCAGGAGAGTGACAGCAACTAATGAAAAACTGTTTTTT. It codes for CASRRVTATNEKLFF.

Here the CDR3 DNA reads TGCAGCGTTGTTGGCCAAGAGACCCAGTACTTC. It encodes CSVVGQETQYF. This rearrangement joins TRBV29-1 to TRBJ2-5, with unresolved D. The CDR3 sequence is 11 residues long. Trimming took 4 bases from V and 1 from J, leaving 4 bases between them. Germline V gene sequence: CDR1 SQVTM, CDR2 ANQGSEA.

This clone was seen just once. This chain joins TRBV29-1 and TRBJ2-7, with no clear D. Germline lookup yields CDR1 SQVTM and CDR2 ANQGSEA. CDR3 size: 13 residues. V was pared by 5 bases and J by 2 bases, with 13 bases between. The CDR3 loop reads CSVSRQTPYEQYF. The CDR3 coding sequence is TGCAGCGTTTCGAGGCAAACCCCCTACGAGCAGTACTTC.

The gene calls are TRBV29-1 and TRBJ2-5; the match to TRBD1 covers 9 bases. This CDR3 contains 13 residues. Germline CDR1 is SQVTM and CDR2 is ANQGSEA. Unmatched junction bases numbered 7, after V lost 7 bases and J lost 4 bases. The CDR3 loop reads CSAATGGGETQYF. In nucleotides, the CDR3 is TGCAGCGCCGCAACAGGGGGCGGAGAGACCCAGTACTTC.

The chain combines TRBV20-1 with TRBJ1-3; the D gene is possibly TRBD1 (6 bases). V shed 5 bases and J shed 8 bases, with 10 bases lying between them. The CDR3 covers 11 residues. Germline V gene data show CDR1 as DFQATT and CDR2 as SNEGSKA (reference sequence). The CDR3: CSASEGDTIYF. Written as DNA, the CDR3 is TGCAGTGCTTCCGAGGGGGACACCATATATTTT.

This clone has a single count. This chain joins TRBV5-1 and TRBJ2-5; 7 bases agree with TRBD2. Germline CDR1 reads SGHRS; CDR2 reads YFSETQ. This CDR3 is 14 amino acids long. The V and J ends lost 4 bases and 0 bases, in that order; junction bases with no gene match: 3. The CDR3: CASSSGAYQETQYF. The CDR3, as DNA: TGCGCCAGCAGCAGCGGGGCGTACCAAGAGACCCAGTACTTC.

This clone was counted a few times. The chain joins TRBV14 to TRBJ2-3; TRBD1 or TRBD2 may be the D gene (5 bases each). The V end was cut by 8 bases, the J end by 1 base, with 10 bases between. Germline CDR1 reads SGHDN; CDR2 reads FVKESK. The CDR3 contains 13 residues. The CDR3 reads CASRDGGTDTQYF. The CDR3 DNA reads as TGTGCCAGCCGGGACGGCGGCACAGATACGCAGTATTTT.

This clone has more than one count but fewer than ten. Different DNA sequences within this sample yield the same CDR3. The chain employs TRBV6-5 and TRBJ2-5; 12 bases agree with TRBD2. Germline V lookup: CDR1 MNHEY, CDR2 SVGAGI. J was trimmed by 4 bases and V by 6 bases; bases with no gene match: 6. This CDR3 spans 15 amino acids. CDR3 in amino acids: CASRRTSGGRETQYF. The CDR3 DNA sequence: TGTGCCAGCAGACGAACTAGCGGGGGGCGAGAGACCCAGTACTTC.

In this sample, this clone turned up once. The chain recombines TRBV5-1 with TRBJ2-5; 9 bases agree with TRBD1. This CDR3 is built from 16 residues. CDR1 and CDR2 from the germline V gene are SGHRS and YFSETQ. The J segment lost 5 bases and the V segment lost 0 bases, leaving 8 bases of the junction unmatched. The CDR3 reads CASSLAGQGAQETQYF. The CDR3 DNA reads as TGCGCCAGCAGCTTGGCGGGACAGGGTGCTCAGGAGACCCAGTACTTC.

The chain carries TRBV2 and TRBJ1-5; D not resolved. Germline-derived CDR1 and CDR2 are SNHLY and FYNNEI. CDR3 length equals 13 residues. V was cut by 6 bases and J by 3 bases, with 9 bases left in between. The CDR3 DNA is TGTGCCAGCAGACCGGACCTCAATCAGCCCCAGCATTTT. Its translation: CASRPDLNQPQHF.

This clone occurred once. J is TRBJ1-2 and V is TRBV14, with no clear D. The CDR3 runs to 12 residues. Trimming removed 1 base at V and 7 bases at J, with 7 bases between. Per the germline V gene, CDR1 is SGHDN and CDR2 is FVKESK. Written as DNA, the CDR3 is TGTGCCAGCAGCCAAGGGTGGGGTGGCTACACCTTC. Translation: CASSQGWGGYTF. Filled out from reference TRBV14 and TRBJ1-2, the complete variable domain reads EAGVTQFPSHSVIEKGQTVTLRCDPISGHDNLYWYRRVMGKEIKFLLHFVKESKQDESGMPNNRFLAERTGGTYSTLKVQPAELEDSGVYFCASSQGWGGYTFGSGTRLTVV.

The genes are TRBV30 and TRBJ1-5; weak D call: TRBD1 (6 bases). Germline assignment: CDR1 GTSNPN and CDR2 SVGIG (reference sequence). Trimming pared 1 base from V and 13 bases from J, leaving 14 bases between. The CDR3 has 12 residues. CDR3 nucleotide sequence: TGTGCCTGGAGTGCGCTCCGGGACAATCAGCATTTT. Its protein is CAWSALRDNQHF. The full variable domain, completed using reference TRBV30 and TRBJ1-5, is SQTIHQWPATLVQPVGSPLSLECTVEGTSNPNLYWYRQAAGRGLQLLFYSVGIGQISSEVPQNLSASRPQDRQFILSSKKLLLSDSGFYLCAWSALRDNQHFGDGTRLSIL.

J is TRBJ2-3 and V is TRBV9; tentative D call: TRBD2 (6 bases). This CDR3 contains 15 residues. Germline-derived CDR1 and CDR2 are SGDLS and YYNGEE. The V end lost 0 bases, the J end lost 3 bases, and 11 bases lay between the germline ends. In DNA, the CDR3 is TGTGCCAGCAGCGTAGCGGGCGGGAAGACAGATACGCAGTATTTT. It is translated as CASSVAGGKTDTQYF. Full variable domain (outside the CDR3, taken from reference TRBV9 and TRBJ2-3): DSGVTQTPKHLITATGQRVTLRCSPRSGDLSVYWYQQSLDQGLQFLIQYYNGEERAKGNILERFSAQQFPDLHSELNLSSLELGDSALYFCASSVAGGKTDTQYFGPGTRLTVL.

This chain links TRBV18 with TRBJ2-7; D remains unclear. V was cut by 3 bases and J by 7 bases, with 10 bases left in between. The germline V gene encodes CDR1 KGHSH and CDR2 LQKENI. The length of the CDR3 is 12 residues. The CDR3 here is CASSPGKYEQYF. CDR3 nucleotide sequence: TGTGCCAGCTCACCGGGGAAGTATGAGCAGTACTTC.

A word on this clone: Its ends do not fully match the called genes, so a read error is possible. The V gene is TRBV5-1, the J gene TRBJ2-2; D unresolved. Germline V CDR1 and CDR2: SGHRS, YFSETQ. The CDR3 spans 15 residues. The CDR3 loop is CASSSGDRNAGELFF. The CDR3 DNA sequence: TGCGCCAGCAGCTCCGGAGATCGGAACGCCGGGGAGCTGTTTTTT. The full variable domain, rest sourced from reference TRBV5-1 and TRBJ2-2, is KAGVTQTPRYLIKTRGQQVTLSCSPISGHRSVSWYQQTPGQGLQFLFEYFSETQRNKGNFPGRFSGRQFSNSRSEMNVSTLELGDSALYLCASSSGDRNAGELFFGEGSRLTVL.

The chain links TRBV19 to TRBJ2-7; a weak D match, TRBD1 (6 bases). V was clipped by 3 bases and J by 0 bases, with 21 bases between them. The CDR3 sequence is 18 residues long. The V gene's germline CDR1 is LNHDA and CDR2 SQIVND (reference sequence). The CDR3 is CASSIRFGGTRSSYEQYF. CDR3 bases: TGTGCCAGTAGTATCAGATTTGGTGGGACAAGGAGCTCCTACGAGCAGTACTTC.

This clone was found once. CDR3 sequence reads: CSARLSEAFF. CDR3 in DNA: TGCAGTGCTAGGCTCTCTGAAGCTTTCTTT. V usage is TRBV20-1 and J usage is TRBJ1-1, with D unresolved. The ends were cut back, 3 bases at V and 6 bases at J, with 5 bases in the middle. The germline V gene has CDR1 DFQATT and CDR2 SNEGSKA (reference sequence). The CDR3 covers 10 residues.

The chain joins TRBV27 to TRBJ2-7; TRBD1 is a possible D gene (5 bases). The CDR3 is 16 amino acids. V was trimmed by 3 bases and J by 2 bases, leaving 17 bases between them. Germline CDR1 and CDR2: MNHEY and SMNVEV (reference sequence). The CDR3 sequence: CASSLESGPGPYEQYF. Written as DNA, the CDR3 is TGTGCCAGCAGTTTGGAGTCTGGGCCAGGGCCCTACGAGCAGTACTTC.